This TCR beta chain is from a study of response to subunit inactivated influenza vaccine. General study results and limits: That few new T cells are recruited by each seasonal influenza vaccination was the authors' suggestion.

CDR3 size: 16 residues. V was shortened by 0 bases and J by 1 base, with 10 bases between the two germline ends. CDR1 is SGHTA and CDR2 is FQGNSA in the germline V gene. TCRdb called the RT-PCR reads again in MiXCR, with one record for every CDR3 protein. The sample gives hundreds of thousands of distinct CDR3 sequences, around 8% of which show up once; roughly 13% is in the top ten. This clonotype was found many times. Its antigen is unidentified. Sequencing was performed on PBMCs from blood, taken 23 months after vaccination. The source is a man between 45 and 75 years old who received an inactivated influenza vaccine. The V gene is TRBV7-2, the J gene TRBJ2-4, with D perhaps matching TRBD2 (6 bases). CDR3 sequence (DNA): TGTGCCAGCAGCTTAGCGCTAGCGACGGCCAAAAACATTCAGTACTTC. It translates to CASSLALATAKNIQYF.